This paragraph covers one T cell receptor (beta chain) sequence. Antigen unknown. The record originates from a study of T cell repertoires in cytomegalovirus infection. The length of the CDR3 is 14 residues. V shed 2 bases and J shed 6 bases, with 14 bases lying between them. Germline V gene data show CDR1 as SGDLS and CDR2 as YYNGEE. One entry per CDR3 protein, called by TCRdb with MiXCR from the reads. The data hold 70,000 to 95,000 distinct CDR3 sequences, with approximately 30% observed a single time. This TCR was sampled from a human donor in good health (CMV status not recorded). Some clones in this sample may be carry-over from other donors' samples. This material consisted of CD8+ T cells from cultured PBMCs, taken from culture after CMV antigen stimulation. V usage is TRBV9 and J usage is TRBJ1-2; weak D call: TRBD1 (6 bases). The CDR3 nucleotides read TGTGCCAGCAGCGTCACAAAACAGGGACATGGCTACACCTTC. It specifies CASSVTKQGHGYTF. Full variable domain (outside the CDR3, taken from reference TRBV9 and TRBJ1-2): DSGVTQTPKHLITATGQRVTLRCSPRSGDLSVYWYQQSLDQGLQFLIQYYNGEERAKGNILERFSAQQFPDLHSELNLSSLELGDSALYFCASSVTKQGHGYTFGSGTRLTVV.